The TCR beta chain under discussion was sequenced for a study of CD8+ T cells in alopecia areata. Study background: The tofacitinib course ran for 6 to 18 months and was followed by 6 months off drug. Overall study results and limits: Normal skin contains resident alphabeta T cells, and these are also sequenced in scalp samples.

This CDR3 is built from 17 residues. The V and J ends lost 4 bases and 3 bases, in that order; junction bases with no gene match: 13. Per germline, CDR1 SGHRS and CDR2 YFSETQ. About this clone: Its matching antigen is unknown.

Sequencing relied on a cDNA template that was reverse transcribed from extracted RNA. Sequencing used immunoSEQ multiplex PCR; TCRdb keeps in-frame clones, though not all of them. Here the sample spans 150,000 or so clones, about 90% being singletons. The input for sequencing was CD8+ T cells sorted from blood, taken at week 0. V usage is TRBV5-1 and J usage is TRBJ2-3, with 8 nucleotides matching TRBD1. The origin of this receptor is a human donor with alopecia areata. The DNA for the CDR3 is TGCGCCAGCAGCCCGCCAAGGACAGGGATGGAGACAGATACGCAGTATTTT. The encoded protein is CASSPPRTGMETDTQYF.